The T cell receptor (beta chain) under discussion was sequenced for a study of cytomegalovirus exposure and HLA in healthy donors. Germline values: CDR1 LGHNA, CDR2 YSLEER. CDR3 size: 15 residues. J was trimmed by 6 bases and V by 4 bases; bases with no gene match: 8. The primer mix had 60 Vbeta and 13 Jbeta primers. TCRdb keeps only in-frame clones here, not all; method: immunoSEQ multiplex PCR. Of about 130,000 clones listed, under 85% were seen once; the top ten hold around 3.2%. The sequence derives from a man aged 25-45 years in good health and CMV-seronegative. The V call is TRBV4-3, the J call TRBJ1-5, with 8 nucleotides matching TRBD1. Material for sequencing was PBMCs. For the CDR3, the DNA is TGCGCCAGCAGCCCCCTGACAGGGGTTGGTCAGCCCCAGCATTTT. Translating gives CASSPLTGVGQPQHF.